This entry lists 30 T cell receptor beta chains sequenced from one sample in a study of blood T cell repertoires in COVID-19. The repertoire was sequenced with immunoSEQ multiplex PCR; TCRdb's copy has only in-frame clones and lacks some. The table records 300,000 to 350,000 clones, around nine tenths of them present only once. Sequencing was performed on PBMCs or T cells enriched from blood (not recorded which). All receptors come from a woman aged 25 to 39 who had been exposed to COVID-19.

A single count supports this clone. The rearrangement links TRBV4-1 to TRBJ1-6; 7 bases fit TRBD1. The CDR3 contains 14 residues. J lost 8 bases, V lost 1 base, and 2 bases had no gene match. Germline lookup yields CDR1 MGHRA and CDR2 YSYEKL. DNA for the CDR3: TGCGCCAGCAGCCAAGGGACAGGAGATTCACCCCTCCACTTT. Its protein is CASSQGTGDSPLHF.

CDR3 residues: CASSLERGWNLHF. CDR3 coding DNA: TGTGCCAGCAGTTTGGAGAGGGGGTGGAACCTCCACTTT. The chain uses TRBV6-5 and TRBJ1-6; possible D gene TRBD1, 6 bases. This CDR3 region has 13 residues. V lost 4 bases and J lost 15, with 16 bases in between. Germline V gene data show CDR1 as MNHEY and CDR2 as SVGAGI.

The chain recombines TRBV3-1 (or the pseudogene TRBV3-2) with TRBJ1-2, with D tentatively TRBD1 (5 bases). Germline V CDR1 and CDR2: LGHDT, YNNKEL (reference sequence). The CDR3 totals 20 residues. Trimming took 1 base from V and 0 from J, leaving 24 bases between them. This chain's CDR3 is CASSQGSSQGWFGANYGYTF. CDR3 sequence (DNA): TGTGCCAGCAGCCAAGGGAGTAGTCAGGGTTGGTTTGGGGCTAACTATGGCTACACCTTC.

The chain employs TRBV27 and TRBJ1-2; tentative D call: TRBD1 (5 bases). Germline V gene sequence: CDR1 MNHEY, CDR2 SMNVEV (reference sequence). V lost 5 bases and J 7 bases, leaving 14 bases between the germline ends. There are 13 residues in the CDR3. The CDR3, as DNA: TGTGCCAGCAGTGACCCCGGGGGTGGTGGCTACACCTTC. Translating gives CASSDPGGGGYTF.

V and J are TRBV7-3 and TRBJ1-1; the D is unclear. Germline V lookup: CDR1 SGHTA, CDR2 FQGTGA. The CDR3 runs to 13 residues. V gave up 5 bases and J gave up 3 bases, with 10 bases separating them. In DNA form, the CDR3 reads TGTGCCAGCAGCCTTGATCAGGACACTGAAGCTTTCTTT. Translated, it gives CASSLDQDTEAFF.

The chain has TRBV10-3 and TRBJ1-2, with D possibly matching TRBD1 (5 bases). The CDR3 is made up of 14 amino acids. With 5 bases removed from V and 8 bases from J, the gap between germline ends came to 18 bases. Germline CDR1 is ENHRY and CDR2 is SYGVKD. The CDR3 loop reads CAISSSRDGEGYTF. CDR3 sequence (DNA): TGTGCCATCAGTTCTTCCAGGGATGGAGAGGGCTACACCTTC.

V and J are TRBV2 and TRBJ1-3; tentatively, D is TRBD1 (5 bases). The CDR3 sequence is 15 residues long. Looked up from germline, CDR1 is SNHLY and CDR2 is FYNNEI. Trimming pared 6 bases from V and 0 bases from J, leaving 12 bases between. The CDR3 bases are TGTGCCAGCAGCGTGGACATTCTCTCTGGAAACACCATATATTTT. This encodes CASSVDILSGNTIYF.

A single count supports this clone. V and J are TRBV6-2 or TRBV6-3 and TRBJ2-3; tentatively, D is TRBD1 (6 bases). Per germline, CDR1 MNHEY and CDR2 SVGEGT. The germline V and J ends were trimmed by 6 bases and 0 bases, with 10 bases remaining between them. The CDR3 runs 14 residues. The chain's CDR3 is CASSNRASTDTQYF. The CDR3 DNA follows: TGTGCCAGCAGCAACAGGGCTAGCACAGATACGCAGTATTTT.

This sequence joins TRBV7-2 and TRBJ2-7; 7 positions match TRBD1. The V gene end was trimmed by 5 bases and the J gene end by 4 bases; junction bases not matched to a gene: 2. Germline assignment: CDR1 SGHTA and CDR2 FQGNSA. The CDR3 covers 12 residues. The CDR3 sequence is CASSGRGYEQYF. The CDR3, as DNA: TGTGCCAGCAGCGGCAGGGGGTACGAGCAGTACTTC.

The rearrangement joins TRBV4-3 to TRBJ1-6; TRBD1 aligns across 10 bases. Germline V gene lookup returns CDR1 LGHNA and CDR2 YSLEER. CDR3 length: 15 amino acids. J was trimmed by 8 bases and V by 3 bases; bases with no gene match: 4. The DNA of the CDR3 is TGCGCCAGCAGCCAGCCGGGACAGGGGTATTCACCCCTCCACTTT. Residues: CASSQPGQGYSPLHF.

J is TRBJ1-4 and V is TRBV19; D is unclear. CDR3 size: 14 residues. Germline lookup yields CDR1 LNHDA and CDR2 SQIVND (reference sequence). V lost 8 bases and J 8 bases, leaving 18 bases between the germline ends. The CDR3 reads CASCPYRESEKLFF. Written as DNA, the CDR3 is TGTGCCAGTTGTCCGTACCGCGAGTCCGAAAAACTGTTTTTT. Using reference TRBV19 and TRBJ1-4 for the parts outside the CDR3, the full variable domain is DGGITQSPKYLFRKEGQNVTLSCEQNLNHDAMYWYRQDPGQGLRLIYYSQIVNDFQKGDIAEGYSVSREKKESFPLTVTSAQKNPTAFYLCASCPYRESEKLFFGSGTQLSVL.

The V call is TRBV27, the J call TRBJ2-3; D might be TRBD2 (6 bases). The CDR3 has 16 residues. CDR1 and CDR2 (germline): MNHEY, SMNVEV (reference sequence). Trimming cost V 5 bases and J 1 base, with 16 bases left between them. CDR3 coding DNA: TGTGCCAGCAGTCGACGGGGGACCAGGGGCACAGATACGCAGTATTTT. Protein product: CASSRRGTRGTDTQYF.

The V and J genes are TRBV23-1 and TRBJ1-1; tentatively, D is TRBD1 (5 bases). TRBV23-1 is an ORF for which the function is uncertain. V gave up 9 bases and J gave up 3 bases, with 17 bases separating them. This CDR3 has 14 amino acids. CDR3 nucleotides: TGCGCCAGACCAGGGTTTCCCTCGGACACTGAAGCTTTCTTT. It codes for CARPGFPSDTEAFF.

This chain uses TRBV4-2 with TRBJ2-3, with 10 nucleotides matching TRBD2. This CDR3 is 17 amino acids long. The germline CDR1 and CDR2 sequences are LGHNA and YNFKEQ. With V trimmed by 0 bases and J by 4 bases, 7 bases remained unmatched. Written as DNA, the CDR3 is TGTGCCAGCAGCCAAGAGGCAGCGGGGGGGCCGGCAGATACGCAGTATTTT. Translating it yields CASSQEAAGGPADTQYF.

This chain connects TRBV7-9 to TRBJ1-2; 9 nucleotides agree with TRBD1. This CDR3 is 16 amino acids long. The J segment lost 1 base and the V segment lost 5 bases, leaving 8 bases of the junction unmatched. Germline CDR1 SEHNR, CDR2 FQNEAQ (reference sequence). This CDR3 is CASSQGQGGGNYGYTF. CDR3 in DNA: TGTGCCAGCAGCCAGGGACAGGGAGGGGGTAACTATGGCTACACCTTC.

The chain joins TRBV13 to TRBJ2-7; the D gene is possibly TRBD2 (5 bases). Germline-derived CDR1 and CDR2 are PRHDT and FYEKMQ (reference sequence). Trimming took off 4 bases at V and 2 bases at J, with 12 bases between the two ends. This CDR3 contains 14 residues. CDR3 region: CASSSTEGPYEQYF. CDR3 DNA sequence: TGTGCCAGCAGCTCTACAGAGGGCCCCTACGAGCAGTACTTC.

CDR3 sequence: CASRETDSYGYTF. The CDR3 DNA follows: TGTGCCAGCAGAGAAACAGATTCCTATGGCTACACCTTC. The chain links TRBV27 to TRBJ1-2, with D uncertain. Germline V gives CDR1 MNHEY, CDR2 SMNVEV (reference sequence). V was pared by 6 bases and J by 4 bases, with 12 bases between. This CDR3 is 13 amino acids long.

The rearrangement uses TRBV4-1 and TRBJ2-7, with D maybe TRBD2 (5 bases). The CDR3 has 16 residues. Germline CDR1 and CDR2: MGHRA and YSYEKL. V was clipped by 0 bases and J by 9 bases, with 21 bases between them. This chain's CDR3 is CASSQEESPIGGGQYF. The DNA for the CDR3 is TGCGCCAGCAGCCAAGAAGAATCCCCCATTGGCGGAGGGCAGTACTTC.

The J gene is TRBJ1-2, the V gene TRBV5-1; TRBD1 matches 8 bases. Germline V lookup: CDR1 SGHRS, CDR2 YFSETQ. After removal of 3 bases from V and 0 bases from J, the junction contained 4 bases not matched to a gene. The CDR3 is 15 residues long. Here the CDR3 reads CASSSGTGTNYGYTF. The CDR3 bases are TGCGCCAGCAGCTCAGGGACAGGAACTAACTATGGCTACACCTTC.

V gene TRBV15 combines with J gene TRBJ2-1; tentatively, D is TRBD2 (5 bases). This CDR3 is built from 14 residues. Germline V lookup: CDR1 LNHNV, CDR2 YYDKDF (reference sequence). Trimming pared 0 bases from V and 8 bases from J, leaving 11 bases between. CDR3 nucleotide sequence: TGTGCCACCAGCAGAGATGTCGGGGTTCATGAGCAGTTCTTC. As protein: CATSRDVGVHEQFF.

This clone was counted only a few times. The chain links TRBV14 to TRBJ1-4; 8 nucleotides agree with TRBD1. This CDR3 has 16 amino acids. CDR1 and CDR2 from the germline V gene are SGHDN and FVKESK. J gave up 8 bases and V 0 bases, and 8 bases lay outside the gene matches. CDR3 DNA: TGTGCCAGCAGCCAAGATACCGGTCACAGGGGGGAAAAACTGTTTTTT. As protein: CASSQDTGHRGEKLFF.

This clone showed up just once. The chain has TRBV5-1 and TRBJ1-4; the match to TRBD1 covers 8 bases. The junction had 14 bases not matched to a gene; V was cut back by 4 bases and J by 3 bases. Germline V CDR1 and CDR2: SGHRS, YFSETQ. The CDR3 runs to 18 residues. The CDR3 sequence: CASSHTGGIGRANEKLFF. CDR3 coding DNA: TGCGCCAGCAGCCACACAGGGGGAATCGGTAGGGCTAATGAAAAACTGTTTTTT.

The CDR3 region is CASSRIPRESEKLFF. In DNA form, the CDR3 reads TGCGCCAGCAGCCGAATCCCCCGGGAATCTGAAAAACTGTTTTTT. The V call is TRBV5-1, the J call TRBJ1-4; D is unclear. Germline CDR1 is SGHRS and CDR2 is YFSETQ. V was shortened by 4 bases and J by 7 bases, with 17 bases between the two germline ends. The CDR3 loop spans 15 amino acids.

V and J are TRBV3-1 (or the pseudogene TRBV3-2) and TRBJ2-5; TRBD2 agrees at 12 bases. The CDR3 loop spans 16 amino acids. Germline V lookup: CDR1 LGHDT, CDR2 YNNKEL (reference sequence). The V and J ends lost 0 bases and 6 bases, in that order; junction bases with no gene match: 5. The CDR3 protein is CASSQDLTSGGKTQYF. CDR3 DNA: TGTGCCAGCAGCCAAGATCTGACTAGCGGGGGTAAGACCCAGTACTTC.

The J gene is TRBJ1-2, the V gene TRBV23-1; D is unresolved. TRBV23-1 has ORF status, its function being uncertain. This CDR3 spans 14 amino acids. Trimming removed 4 bases from V and 3 bases from J, with 12 bases in between. The CDR3 coding sequence is TGCGCCAGCAGTCCAACTTTAGCAGACTATGGCTACACCTTC. It is translated as CASSPTLADYGYTF.

CDR3 DNA: TGTGCCAGCAGCTTAGAAGGGGTAGGAAACTATGGCTACACCTTC. Translation gives CASSLEGVGNYGYTF. The chain carries TRBV11-2 and TRBJ1-2; TRBD1 might be the D (5 bases). CDR3 length: 15 amino acids. Trimming removed 0 bases at V and 2 bases at J, with 10 bases between. Germline CDR1 SGHAT, CDR2 FQNNGV.

This CDR3 reads CASSQDGGRTEAFF. In nucleotides, the CDR3 is TGTGCCAGCAGCCAAGACGGGGGACGAACTGAAGCTTTCTTT. This chain joins TRBV11-3 and TRBJ1-1; tentative D call: TRBD1 (5 bases). Between the trimmed V and J ends, which lost 5 bases and 5 bases, there was a span of 15 bases. CDR1 is SGHNT and CDR2 is YENEEA in the germline V gene. There are 14 residues in the CDR3.

This clone was counted ten times or more. As DNA, the CDR3 is TGTGCCAGCAGTCAACAGGCTTCCTATTCCGGCTACACCTTC. This encodes CASSQQASYSGYTF. The rearrangement links TRBV7-2 to TRBJ1-2, with D possibly matching TRBD1 (5 bases). Trimming removed 6 bases from V and 8 bases from J, with 19 bases in between. CDR1 is SGHTA, CDR2 FQGNSA, per germline. The CDR3 is 14 residues long.

J is TRBJ1-1 and V is TRBV6-5, with 7 bases fitting TRBD1. The CDR3 sequence is 13 residues long. V gave up 6 bases and J gave up 5 bases; unmatched junction bases: 6. Germline CDR1 is MNHEY and CDR2 is SVGAGI. The CDR3 is CASRMNRGTEAFF. The CDR3 region has the DNA TGTGCCAGCAGGATGAACAGGGGAACTGAAGCTTTCTTT.

The chain is built from TRBV6-1 and TRBJ1-1; TRBD1 matches at 8 bases. Germline assignment: CDR1 MNHNS and CDR2 SASEGT. Losses at the gene ends were 3 bases for V and 1 base for J; bases not matched to a gene: 1. The CDR3 is made up of 14 amino acids. In DNA, the CDR3 is TGTGCCAGCAGTGATACAGGGGGGAACACTGAAGCTTTCTTT. Its translation is CASSDTGGNTEAFF.